The clone carrying this TCR beta chain was counted ten times or more. The data originate from a study of immune characterization of retroperitoneal liposarcoma. The CDR3 has 14 residues. CDR1 and CDR2 from the germline V gene are MNHNS and SASEGT. The V gene lost 7 bases and the J gene lost 10 bases, with 20 bases spanning the gap. A single record per CDR3 protein comes from TCRdb applying MiXCR to the PCR reads. Of some 9,900 distinct CDR3 sequences listed, under 35% were seen once; the top ten hold about 8%. This chain uses TRBV6-1 with TRBJ2-1, with D perhaps assigned TRBD1 or TRBD2 (5 bases each). The material sequenced was tumor tissue. This sequence was found in a male donor with retroperitoneal liposarcoma. CDR3 nucleotide sequence: TGTGCCAGCACCTTGTATTCAGGGAGAGGAGAGCAGTTCTTC. As protein: CASTLYSGRGEQFF.